Following are 9 T cell receptor beta chains from one sample sequenced in a study of regulatory T cells in long-lasting Graves disease. Arm-PCR with iRepertoire HTBI primers amplified the CDR3 regions for these TCR beta libraries. TCRdb recomputed calls from the multiplex PCR reads with MiXCR, one row per CDR3 protein. The sample lists over 650,000 distinct CDR3 sequences; 30% were seen once. Time point reported: persistent/refractory GD, antithyroid drugs over 5 years with positive TRAb. PBMC RNA was the source of the TCR library. Sequencing used peripheral blood mononuclear cells (PBMCs), obtained when the disease was refractory, from a patient treated with antithyroid drugs. The source is a female donor with Graves disease.

The chain uses TRBV10-3 and TRBJ2-1; 11 nucleotides line up with TRBD1. Looked up from germline, CDR1 is ENHRY and CDR2 is SYGVKD. J was trimmed by 2 bases and V by 7 bases; bases with no gene match: 4. This CDR3 contains 15 residues. The CDR3: CAIKGTGGAYNEQFF. The CDR3 nucleotides read TGTGCCATCAAGGGGACAGGGGGAGCCTACAATGAGCAGTTCTTC.

Only a few counts were recorded for this clonotype. This chain uses TRBV6-1 with TRBJ2-5; 8 bases are shared with TRBD1. CDR1 is MNHNS and CDR2 is SASEGT in the germline V gene. Trimming at V came to 8 bases and at J to 3 bases, leaving 5 bases not matched to a gene. This CDR3 has 13 residues. The CDR3 nucleotides read TGTGCCAGCGAAGGACAGGGAGAAGAGACCCAGTACTTC. Translation: CASEGQGEETQYF.

In regard to this clonotype: One end of the junction varies from germline; a read error may be responsible. This sequence joins TRBV5-1 and TRBJ2-2, with D hard to call. CDR3 length: 16 residues. CDR1 and CDR2 from the germline V gene are SGHRS and YFSETQ. CDR3 DNA: TGCACCAGCAGTCCACGCCCGGAATCGAACACCGGGGAGCTGTTTTTT. Residues: CTSSPRPESNTGELFF.

This clonotype has a handful of counts. The gene calls are TRBV19 and TRBJ2-7, with a possible D match to TRBD2 (6 bases). This CDR3 comprises 15 residues. V lost 5 bases to trimming and J lost 2 bases, with 16 bases between them. Germline V gene data show CDR1 as LNHDA and CDR2 as SQIVND (reference sequence). CDR3: CASSSRSGPPYEQYF. DNA of the CDR3: TGTGCCAGTAGTTCAAGGAGCGGGCCTCCCTACGAGCAGTACTTC.

This clonotype was seen a handful of times. V and J are TRBV20-1 and TRBJ2-5, with D perhaps given as TRBD1 or TRBD2 (5 bases each). This CDR3 comprises 14 residues. Trimming pared 3 bases from V and 5 bases from J, leaving 16 bases between. The germline CDR1 and CDR2 sequences are DFQATT and SNEGSKA (reference sequence). The DNA for the CDR3 is TGCAGTGCTAGCCCTCGCTGGGACGGCGAGACCCAGTACTTC. Translation: CSASPRWDGETQYF.

The chain employs TRBV13 and TRBJ2-7, with a weak D call TRBD1 (6 bases). The V end lost 5 bases, the J end lost 2 bases, and 13 bases lay between the germline ends. This CDR3 is built from 14 residues. Germline loops: CDR1 PRHDT, CDR2 FYEKMQ (reference sequence). The CDR3 nucleotides read TGTGCCAGCAGCACCGAGGACAGCCCCTACGAGCAGTACTTC. Amino acids: CASSTEDSPYEQYF.

The chain links TRBV12-5 to TRBJ1-5; D possibly corresponds to TRBD1 (6 bases). The ends were cut back, 0 bases at V and 7 bases at J, with 16 bases in the middle. Germline assignment: CDR1 LGHNT and CDR2 FRNRAP. This CDR3 comprises 16 residues. CDR3 sequence reads: CASGLVLQGGGQPQHF. The CDR3 DNA reads as TGTGCTAGTGGTTTGGTACTACAGGGAGGAGGACAGCCCCAGCATTTT.

The J gene is TRBJ1-3, the V gene TRBV10-1; D not resolved. Trimming cost V 2 bases and J 0 bases, with 2 bases left between them. The CDR3 runs 13 residues. The germline V gene encodes CDR1 WNHNN and CDR2 SYGVQD (reference sequence). The DNA of the CDR3 is TGCGCCAGCAGTGAGACCTCTGGAAACACCATATATTTT. This translates into CASSETSGNTIYF.

The V gene is TRBV27, the J gene TRBJ2-5; no clear D gene. The germline V gene encodes CDR1 MNHEY and CDR2 SMNVEV (reference sequence). There are 16 residues in the CDR3. The V and J ends lost 5 bases and 2 bases respectively, with 18 bases between them. CDR3: CASSPRIRTIQETQYF. The CDR3, as DNA: TGTGCCAGCAGTCCCCGTATTAGAACCATACAAGAGACCCAGTACTTC.